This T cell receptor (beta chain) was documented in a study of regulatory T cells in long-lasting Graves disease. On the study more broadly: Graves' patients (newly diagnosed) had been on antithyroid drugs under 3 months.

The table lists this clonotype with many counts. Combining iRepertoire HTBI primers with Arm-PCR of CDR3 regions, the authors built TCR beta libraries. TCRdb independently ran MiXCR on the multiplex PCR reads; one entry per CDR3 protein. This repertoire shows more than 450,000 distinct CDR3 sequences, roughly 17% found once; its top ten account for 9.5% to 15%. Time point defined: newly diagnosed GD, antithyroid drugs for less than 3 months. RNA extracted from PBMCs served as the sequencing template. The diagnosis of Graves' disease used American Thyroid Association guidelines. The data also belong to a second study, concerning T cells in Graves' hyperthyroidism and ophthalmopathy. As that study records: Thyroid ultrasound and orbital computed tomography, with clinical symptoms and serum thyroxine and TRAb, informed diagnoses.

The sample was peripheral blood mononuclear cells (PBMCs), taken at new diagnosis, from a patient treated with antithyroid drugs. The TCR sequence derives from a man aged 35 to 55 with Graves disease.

The CDR3 coding sequence is TGCAGCGTTGACGGTTTCAAGGGACTAGCGAGATCCAATGAGCAGTTCTTC. This sequence encodes CSVDGFKGLARSNEQFF. The chain uses TRBV29-1 and TRBJ2-1, with TRBD2 identical over 10 bases. Unmatched junction bases numbered 14, after V lost 3 bases and J lost 6 bases. From germline, CDR1 is SQVTM and CDR2 ANQGSEA. The CDR3 length is 17 residues.